Sequencing of this T cell receptor (beta chain) was carried out in a study of T cell repertoires in cytomegalovirus infection. Trimming cost V 1 base and J 7 bases; bases outside gene matches: 5. The length of the CDR3 is 15 residues. CDR1 DFQATT and CDR2 SNEGSKA come from the germline V gene (reference sequence). In TCRdb, the reads were re-called with MiXCR into one record per CDR3 protein. The sample shows 150,000 to 200,000 distinct CDR3 sequences, 28% of them seen only once. The sequenced sample was PBMCs. The chain links TRBV20-1 to TRBJ2-1, with 12 bases aligning to TRBD2. The TCR comes from a human donor in good health (CMV status not recorded). Some clones in this sample may be carry-over from other donors' samples. This chain's CDR3 is CSARGLAGVENEQFF. CDR3 sequence (DNA): TGCAGTGCTAGAGGACTAGCGGGGGTGGAGAATGAGCAGTTCTTC.